This TCR beta chain was sequenced in a study of blood T cell repertoires in COVID-19. Study details: PBMCs, B-cell-depleted T cells, or T cells were the source of the cDNA or gDNA that made up the material.

Libraries were prepared by immunoSEQ multiplex PCR; TCRdb keeps only in-frame clonotypes and omits some of them. The sample comprises roughly 250,000 clones, 80% to 90% of which are singletons, and roughly 4% rests with the top ten. Participants' reported clinical history set cohort assignment. The germline V gene has CDR1 MNHEY and CDR2 SMNVEV (reference sequence). The CDR3 length is 13 residues. V was clipped by 5 bases and J by 3 bases; unmatched bases: 4. Input material: PBMCs or T cells enriched from blood (not recorded which). This receptor was taken from a woman aged 25 to 39 who had recovered from COVID-19. The chain combines TRBV27 with TRBJ2-7; 7 nucleotides match TRBD1. CDR3 in DNA: TGTGCCAGCAGTCTGGACAGGAGCTACGAGCAGTACTTC. Translation gives CASSLDRSYEQYF.